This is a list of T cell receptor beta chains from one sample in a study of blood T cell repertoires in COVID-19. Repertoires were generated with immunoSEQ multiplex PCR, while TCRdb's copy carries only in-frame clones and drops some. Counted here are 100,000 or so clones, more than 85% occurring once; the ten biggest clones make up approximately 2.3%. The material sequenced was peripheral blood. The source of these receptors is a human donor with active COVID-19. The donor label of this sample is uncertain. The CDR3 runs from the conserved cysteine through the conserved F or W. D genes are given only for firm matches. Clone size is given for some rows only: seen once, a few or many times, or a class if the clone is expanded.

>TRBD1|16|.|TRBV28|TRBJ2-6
TGTGCCAGCAGAAACCCCAGGGGGACCGGGGCCAACGTCCTGACTTTC
CASRNPRGTGANVLTF
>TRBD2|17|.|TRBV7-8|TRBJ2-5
TGTGCCAGCAGCCTCCTAGGGGGCGGGGGGGCTGTAGAGACCCAGTACTTC
CASSLLGGGGAVETQYF
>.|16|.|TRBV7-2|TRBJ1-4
TGTGCCAGCAGCTTAGGGGAGGGGCCCTGGGGCGGAAAACTGTTTTTT
CASSLGEGPWGGKLFF
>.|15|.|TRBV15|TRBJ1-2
TGTGCCACCAGCAGAGATCCGGGAGACGACTATGGCTACACCTTC
CATSRDPGDDYGYTF
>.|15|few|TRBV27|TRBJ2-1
TGTGCCAGCAGTCCTACAGGGACCCTCGCCGATGAGCAGTTCTTC
CASSPTGTLADEQFF
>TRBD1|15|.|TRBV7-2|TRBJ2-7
TGTGCCAGCAGCCCCTCCGGACAGGGGGCCTACGAGCAGTACTTC
CASSPSGQGAYEQYF
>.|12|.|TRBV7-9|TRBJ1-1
TGTGCCAGCAGCTTCTCTAAACCTGAAGCTTTCTTT
CASSFSKPEAFF
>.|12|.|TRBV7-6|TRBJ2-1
TGTGCCAGCAGCTTAGAGCCAGGGGAGCAGTTCTTC
CASSLEPGEQFF
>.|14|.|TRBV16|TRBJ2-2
TGTGCCAGCAGCCTTCTAACAGGGACCGGGGAGCTGTTTTTT
CASSLLTGTGELFF
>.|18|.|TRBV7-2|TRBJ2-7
TGTGCCAGCAGCTTGAGGTTGACGTGGAGCTCCAGCTCCTACGAGCAGTACTTC
CASSLRLTWSSSSYEQYF
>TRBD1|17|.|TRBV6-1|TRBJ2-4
TGTGCCAGCAGTGAAGGGACAGGGCTGGGGGCCAAAAACATTCAGTACTTC
CASSEGTGLGAKNIQYF
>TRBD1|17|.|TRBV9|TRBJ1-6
TGTGCCAGCAGCGTAGAGAGTACAGGGGGCGCGAATTCACCCCTCCACTTT
CASSVESTGGANSPLHF
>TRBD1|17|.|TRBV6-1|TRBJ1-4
TGTGCCAGCAGTGCACCCCGGGGACGGGACAGGAATGAAAAACTGTTTTTT
CASSAPRGRDRNEKLFF
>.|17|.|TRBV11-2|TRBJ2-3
TGTGCCAGCAGCTCCGAGAGAGGGAGGAGACACACAGATACGCAGTATTTT
CASSSERGRRHTDTQYF
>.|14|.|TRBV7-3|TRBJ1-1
TGTGCCAGCAGCTTAGGAGGAAGGAACACTGAAGCTTTCTTT
CASSLGGRNTEAFF
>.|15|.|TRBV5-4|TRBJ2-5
TGTGCCAGCAGCTTGGGGCGCAGGGTAGGGGAGACCCAGTACTTC
CASSLGRRVGETQYF
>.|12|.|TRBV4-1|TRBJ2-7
TGCGCCAGCAGCCATCGGGCCTACGAGCAGTACTTC
CASSHRAYEQYF
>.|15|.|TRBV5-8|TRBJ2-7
TGTGCCAGCAGCTTGCGGGAGTGGCTCTACTACGAGCAGTACTTC
CASSLREWLYYEQYF
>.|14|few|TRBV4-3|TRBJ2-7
TGCGCCAGCAGCCGGGGGCTGCAGGATGAAGAGCAGTACTTC
CASSRGLQDEEQYF
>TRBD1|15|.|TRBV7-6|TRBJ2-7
TGTGCCAGCAGCCAGGTGGGGGACAGCATTTACGAGCAGTACTTC
CASSQVGDSIYEQYF
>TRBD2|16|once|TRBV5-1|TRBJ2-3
TGCGCCAGCAGCTCCTGGACTAGCGGGGACACAGATACGCAGTATTTT
CASSSWTSGDTDTQYF
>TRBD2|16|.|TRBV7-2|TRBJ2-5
TGTGCCAGCAGCTTAATTCTAGCGGGGGCTCAAGAGACCCAGTACTTC
CASSLILAGAQETQYF
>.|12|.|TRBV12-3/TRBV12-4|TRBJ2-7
TGTGCCAGCAGTTTATCCTGGGAGGATCAGTACTTC
CASSLSWEDQYF
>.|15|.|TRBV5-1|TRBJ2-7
TGCGCCAGCAGCTTGTCAGGTACCCCGACCTACGAGCAGTACTTC
CASSLSGTPTYEQYF
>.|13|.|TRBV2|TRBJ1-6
TGTGCCAGCAGTGAAGCGCTTTTAGAGGCCCTCCACTTT
CASSEALLEALHF
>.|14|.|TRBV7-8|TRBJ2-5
TGTGCCAGCAGGCGGAGGACTACCCAAGAGACCCAGTACTTC
CASRRRTTQETQYF
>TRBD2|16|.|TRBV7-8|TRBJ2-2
TGTGCCAGCAGCTTATACGGGGGGGCGAGCACCGGGGAGCTGTTTTTT
CASSLYGGASTGELFF
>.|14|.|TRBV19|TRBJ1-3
TGTGCCAGTACCTTCGGGGAAGCTGGAAACACCATATATTTT
CASTFGEAGNTIYF
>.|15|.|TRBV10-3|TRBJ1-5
TGTGCCATCAGTGATTCCTCGGGAGGCAATCAGCCCCAGCATTTT
CAISDSSGGNQPQHF
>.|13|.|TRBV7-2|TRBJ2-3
TGTGCCAGCAGCCCAACACCTACAGATACGCAGTATTTT
CASSPTPTDTQYF
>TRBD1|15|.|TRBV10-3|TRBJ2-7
TGTGCCATCAGTCCTCCCGGGACAGACTCATTCGAGCAGTACTTC
CAISPPGTDSFEQYF